These 23 T cell receptor beta chains came from one sample sequenced in a study of tumor-infiltrating lymphocytes in localized non-small cell lung cancer. Produced via immunoSEQ multiplex PCR; TCRdb's table is partial and in-frame only. The sample shows 9,500 to 13,000 clones, around 74% of them seen only once. The specimen sequenced was uninvolved lung tissue not adjacent to the tumor. The receptor set was obtained from a human donor with non-small cell lung cancer.

The chain joins TRBV6-5 to TRBJ1-2; TRBD1 might be the D (5 bases). The CDR3 totals 13 residues. The germline V gene has CDR1 MNHEY and CDR2 SVGAGI. The V end lost 5 bases, the J end lost 0 bases, and 7 bases lay between the germline ends. The CDR3 DNA reads TGTGCCAGCAGTCTGGACACTAACTATGGCTACACCTTC. This codes for CASSLDTNYGYTF.

The gene calls are TRBV19 and TRBJ2-7; 8 nucleotides match TRBD1. J gave up 3 bases and V 4 bases, and 8 bases lay outside the gene matches. The CDR3 consists of 15 residues. Looked up from germline, CDR1 is LNHDA and CDR2 is SQIVND (reference sequence). The CDR3 region has the DNA TGTGCCAGTAGTAGAGGACAGGGAAGGGTCTACGAGCAGTACTTC. Its translation: CASSRGQGRVYEQYF. The whole variable domain, remainder taken from reference TRBV19 and TRBJ2-7, is DGGITQSPKYLFRKEGQNVTLSCEQNLNHDAMYWYRQDPGQGLRLIYYSQIVNDFQKGDIAEGYSVSREKKESFPLTVTSAQKNPTAFYLCASSRGQGRVYEQYFGPGTRLTVT.

The CDR3 region has the DNA TGTGCCAGCAGCTACGCCGGCTCTGGAAACACCATATATTTT. It is translated as CASSYAGSGNTIYF. This chain connects TRBV7-6 to TRBJ1-3, with D uncertain. The CDR3 loop spans 14 amino acids. The germline V and J ends were trimmed by 4 bases and 0 bases, with 7 bases remaining between them. Germline V gives CDR1 SGHVS, CDR2 FNYEAQ. The entire variable domain, with the rest obtained from reference TRBV7-6 and TRBJ1-3, is as follows: GAGVSQSPRYKVTKRGQDVALRCDPISGHVSLYWYRQALGQGPEFLTYFNYEAQQDKSGLPNDRFSAERPEGSISTLTIQRTEQRDSAMYRCASSYAGSGNTIYFGEGSWLTVV.

This clone was recorded a few times. J is TRBJ2-7 and V is TRBV9; unclear D gene. The CDR3 consists of 15 residues. CDR1 and CDR2 from the germline V gene are SGDLS and YYNGEE. V gave up 3 bases and J gave up 0 bases, with 13 bases separating them. This chain's CDR3 is CASSEGRQTSYEQYF. Here the CDR3 DNA reads TGTGCCAGCAGCGAAGGGCGGCAGACCTCCTACGAGCAGTACTTC. The complete variable domain, with remaining parts taken from reference TRBV9 and TRBJ2-7, reads DSGVTQTPKHLITATGQRVTLRCSPRSGDLSVYWYQQSLDQGLQFLIQYYNGEERAKGNILERFSAQQFPDLHSELNLSSLELGDSALYFCASSEGRQTSYEQYFGPGTRLTVT.

The genes are TRBV4-3 and TRBJ2-3; D is ambiguous. Per germline, CDR1 LGHNA and CDR2 YSLEER. The CDR3 extends over 15 amino acids. The V end was cut by 0 bases, the J end by 4 bases, with 11 bases between. CDR3 sequence: CASSQDLVNADTQYF. The CDR3 bases are TGCGCCAGCAGCCAAGATCTAGTAAACGCAGATACGCAGTATTTT.

V gene TRBV25-1 combines with J gene TRBJ1-6, with D unclear. The CDR3 totals 12 residues. CDR1 is MGHDK and CDR2 is SYGVNS in the germline V gene. V was pared by 7 bases and J by 3 bases, with 4 bases between. The CDR3 spells CASTDYNSPLHF. The CDR3, as DNA: TGTGCCAGCACGGACTATAATTCACCCCTCCACTTT.

This clone appeared a few times. The chain couples TRBV6-5 to TRBJ2-5; D is undetermined. The CDR3 has 13 residues. Trimming removed 6 bases at V and 2 bases at J, with 10 bases between. CDR1 and CDR2 (germline): MNHEY, SVGAGI. The CDR3 bases are TGTGCCAGCAGACGGACGCCGCAAGAGACCCAGTACTTC. Protein product: CASRRTPQETQYF.

The gene calls are TRBV5-6 and TRBJ2-7, with 12 positions matching TRBD2. The CDR3 spans 15 residues. Germline CDR1 SGHDT, CDR2 YYEEEE. Trimming at V came to 2 bases and at J to 5 bases, leaving 5 bases not matched to a gene. CDR3 in DNA: TGTGCCAGCAGCTTTCTCCGGACTAGCGGGAACGAGCAGTACTTC. It is translated as CASSFLRTSGNEQYF.

The chain combines TRBV29-1 with TRBJ1-4; D ambiguous. The CDR3 consists of 12 residues. Trimming shortened V by 5 bases and J by 5 bases, and 9 bases separated the two germline ends. Germline V lookup: CDR1 SQVTM, CDR2 ANQGSEA. The CDR3 DNA is TGCAGCGTTATAGTGGTAAATGAAAAACTGTTTTTT. Encoded protein: CSVIVVNEKLFF.

The chain employs TRBV19 and TRBJ2-3, with D tentatively TRBD1 or TRBD2 (6 bases each). With 6 bases removed from V and 0 bases from J, the gap between germline ends came to 16 bases. The germline CDR1 and CDR2 sequences are LNHDA and SQIVND (reference sequence). This CDR3 contains 16 residues. The CDR3: CASREGGLTSTDTQYF. The CDR3 nucleotides are TGTGCCAGTAGGGAGGGGGGCCTCACTAGCACAGATACGCAGTATTTT.

This chain joins TRBV19 and TRBJ2-4; D is unclear. V was trimmed by 3 bases and J by 5 bases, leaving 11 bases between them. In germline, CDR1 is LNHDA, CDR2 SQIVND (reference sequence). The CDR3 totals 14 residues. The CDR3 DNA reads as TGTGCCAGTAGTATCGACACAACCCAAAACATTCAGTACTTC. Its protein is CASSIDTTQNIQYF.

This clone was observed a handful of times. CDR3 in DNA: TGCGCCAGCAGCCCGTGGATTGGGACAGGGGGTTCGAACACCGGGGAGCTGTTTTTT. It translates to CASSPWIGTGGSNTGELFF. The V call is TRBV4-3, the J call TRBJ2-2; 11 nucleotides match TRBD1. The CDR3 consists of 19 residues. Germline-derived CDR1 and CDR2 are LGHNA and YSLEER. V shed 4 bases, J shed 0 bases, and the junction held 10 bases outside the gene matches.

The CDR3 loop reads CASSLGIQGSEGYTF. The CDR3 DNA reads as TGCGCCAGCAGCTTGGGAATACAGGGTTCGGAGGGCTACACCTTC. The chain has TRBV5-1 and TRBJ1-2, with D possibly TRBD1 on 6 matching bases. Germline assignment: CDR1 SGHRS and CDR2 YFSETQ. This CDR3 spans 15 amino acids. Trimming took 0 bases from V and 8 from J, leaving 17 bases between them.

This clone was detected once. The rearrangement uses TRBV6-5 and TRBJ2-2; 7 nucleotides agree with TRBD1. The CDR3 contains 14 residues. V was pared by 2 bases and J by 4 bases, with 1 base of the junction left unmatched. Germline-derived CDR1 and CDR2 are MNHEY and SVGAGI. CDR3 sequence (DNA): TGTGCCAGCAGTTACGCAGGGGGCACCGGGGAGCTGTTTTTT. Protein: CASSYAGGTGELFF.

The chain is built from TRBV19 and TRBJ1-1, with D perhaps matching TRBD1 (6 bases). There are 13 residues in the CDR3. Germline V lookup: CDR1 LNHDA, CDR2 SQIVND (reference sequence). Trimming left V 7 bases short and J 8 bases short, with 17 bases between. The DNA for the CDR3 is TGTGCCAGTAACCCTCATCAGACAGGCGAAGCTTTCTTT. Translating it yields CASNPHQTGEAFF. Complete variable domain (other parts from reference TRBV19 and TRBJ1-1): DGGITQSPKYLFRKEGQNVTLSCEQNLNHDAMYWYRQDPGQGLRLIYYSQIVNDFQKGDIAEGYSVSREKKESFPLTVTSAQKNPTAFYLCASNPHQTGEAFFGQGTRLTVV.

The J gene is TRBJ2-6, the V gene TRBV6-6; D not resolved. CDR1 is MNHNY and CDR2 is SVGAGI in the germline V gene (reference sequence). The CDR3 has 14 amino acids. The germline V and J ends were trimmed by 2 bases and 2 bases, with 4 bases remaining between them. The CDR3 region has the DNA TGTGCCAGCAGTTACGAACCTGGGGCCAACGTCCTGACTTTC. Its protein product is CASSYEPGANVLTF.

The chain combines TRBV27 with TRBJ2-6, with D hard to call. The ends were cut back, 3 bases at V and 2 bases at J, with 2 bases in the middle. Looked up from germline, CDR1 is MNHEY and CDR2 is SMNVEV (reference sequence). This CDR3 region has 13 residues. The CDR3 protein is CASSLAGANVLTF. CDR3 in DNA: TGTGCCAGCAGTTTGGCTGGGGCCAACGTCCTGACTTTC.

The chain recombines TRBV5-1 with TRBJ1-6; D not certain. The CDR3 is made up of 16 amino acids. Between the trimmed V and J ends, which lost 3 bases and 7 bases, there was a span of 17 bases. Germline V CDR1 and CDR2: SGHRS, YFSETQ. The CDR3 loop reads CASSSVVGGGNSPLHF. CDR3 in DNA: TGCGCCAGCAGCTCCGTGGTTGGAGGAGGAAATTCACCCCTCCACTTT.

This chain joins TRBV29-1 and TRBJ2-2; no firm D call. The V end lost 5 bases, the J end lost 1 base, and 11 bases lay between the germline ends. The CDR3 spans 14 residues. Per germline, CDR1 SQVTM and CDR2 ANQGSEA. CDR3 nucleotide sequence: TGCAGCGTTTATGGGCAGAGGAACACCGGGGAGCTGTTTTTT. The encoded protein is CSVYGQRNTGELFF.

V and J are TRBV5-1 and TRBJ2-7; perhaps TRBD1 as D (5 bases). V was cut by 1 base and J by 5 bases, with 7 bases left in between. This CDR3 contains 12 residues. Germline values: CDR1 SGHRS, CDR2 YFSETQ. DNA for the CDR3: TGCGCCAGCAGCTTGCAGGGCCACGAGCAGTACTTC. Protein: CASSLQGHEQYF.

The chain has TRBV25-1 and TRBJ1-3; D is perhaps TRBD1 (6 bases). CDR3 length equals 16 residues. The ends were cut back, 5 bases at V and 1 base at J, with 15 bases in the middle. CDR1 and CDR2 (germline): MGHDK, SYGVNS. CDR3 in DNA: TGTGCCAGCAGTAAGAAAGGGACACTATCTGGAAACACCATATATTTT. Its translation is CASSKKGTLSGNTIYF.

The chain recombines TRBV28 with TRBJ2-3; TRBD1 matches at 11 bases. The CDR3 totals 15 residues. Germline V gives CDR1 MDHEN, CDR2 SYDVKM. The V gene end was trimmed by 4 bases and the J gene end by 5 bases; junction bases not matched to a gene: 5. CDR3 region: CASSSGTGGRDTQYF. For the CDR3, the DNA is TGTGCCAGCAGTTCCGGGACAGGGGGACGAGATACGCAGTATTTT.

The CDR3 reads CASRQQGKGSYGYTF. The CDR3 DNA sequence: TGTGCCAGCAGGCAACAGGGAAAAGGGAGCTATGGCTACACCTTC. The gene calls are TRBV6-4 and TRBJ1-2; possibly TRBD1 for D (6 bases). V lost 6 bases and J lost 4, with 18 bases in between. CDR3 length: 15 amino acids. Germline CDR1 MRHNA, CDR2 SNTAGT.